These 25 T cell receptor beta chains came from one sample sequenced in a study of cytotoxic CD8 clonotypes in ibrutinib-treated CLL. TCRdb keeps only in-frame clones here, not all; method: immunoSEQ multiplex PCR. The data contain 160,000 or so clones, about 80% of them singletons. The source was PBMCs, collected after 24 months of ibrutinib treatment. These receptor sequences come from a human donor with chronic lymphocytic leukemia.

The V call is TRBV11-2, the J call TRBJ1-4; 9 nucleotides agree with TRBD1. V dropped 0 bases and J dropped 0; count of bases not matched to a gene: 8. Germline-derived CDR1 and CDR2 are SGHAT and FQNNGV. This CDR3 comprises 19 residues. The CDR3, as DNA: TGTGCCAGCAGCTTAGAGCGCGCGGGACAGGGACCAACTAATGAAAAACTGTTTTTT. Translation: CASSLERAGQGPTNEKLFF.

This clone occurred once. The chain joins TRBV9 to TRBJ2-7, with 12 positions matching TRBD2. Germline CDR1 and CDR2: SGDLS and YYNGEE. V lost 4 bases to trimming and J lost 5 bases; unmatched junction nucleotides: 10. This CDR3 has 16 amino acids. The CDR3 reads CASSPQLAGGFDEQYF. The DNA for the CDR3 is TGTGCCAGCAGCCCCCAACTAGCGGGAGGTTTCGACGAGCAGTACTTC.

The rearrangement joins TRBV2 to TRBJ1-2; D is perhaps TRBD1 (6 bases). This CDR3 contains 12 residues. V dropped 6 bases and J dropped 7 bases, with 12 bases sitting between them. Germline CDR1 and CDR2: SNHLY and FYNNEI. The CDR3 bases are TGTGCCAGCAGACAACAGGGAAGTGGCTACACCTTC. Its translation: CASRQQGSGYTF.

The genes are TRBV27 and TRBJ1-5, with no clear D. The CDR3 is made up of 16 amino acids. Looked up from germline, CDR1 is MNHEY and CDR2 is SMNVEV (reference sequence). Trimming took 2 bases from V and 7 from J, leaving 18 bases between them. The DNA of the CDR3 is TGTGCCAGCAGTTTAACTTTTTCGAGGGTGAGACAGCCCCAGCATTTT. Translating gives CASSLTFSRVRQPQHF.

This rearrangement joins TRBV27 to TRBJ2-7; D gene ambiguous. The V and J ends lost 6 bases and 6 bases respectively, with 9 bases between them. Germline loops: CDR1 MNHEY, CDR2 SMNVEV (reference sequence). The CDR3 runs to 11 residues. CDR3 region: CASSAGGEQYF. CDR3 in DNA: TGTGCCAGCAGCGCTGGTGGCGAGCAGTACTTC.

The rearrangement joins TRBV5-8 to TRBJ1-1; a weak D match, TRBD1 (6 bases). There are 14 residues in the CDR3. The ends were cut back, 0 bases at V and 1 base at J, with 7 bases in the middle. The germline V gene encodes CDR1 SGHTS and CDR2 YDEGEE. The CDR3 region is CASSLGTANTEAFF. In nucleotides, the CDR3 is TGTGCCAGCAGCTTGGGGACAGCGAACACTGAAGCTTTCTTT.

The chain joins TRBV25-1 to TRBJ1-4; D ambiguous. V was trimmed by 8 bases and J by 8 bases, leaving 15 bases between them. CDR1 and CDR2 (germline): MGHDK, SYGVNS. The CDR3 spans 13 residues. CDR3 sequence reads: CASEPNSWEKLFF. CDR3 in DNA: TGTGCCAGCGAACCCAACAGTTGGGAAAAACTGTTTTTT.

This chain joins TRBV9 and TRBJ1-1; 7 bases are shared with TRBD1. The germline CDR1 and CDR2 sequences are SGDLS and YYNGEE. With V trimmed by 4 bases and J by 0 bases, 6 bases remained unmatched. The CDR3 has 15 amino acids. CDR3 loop: CASSRDRNVNTEAFF. The CDR3 bases are TGTGCCAGCAGCCGGGACAGAAACGTGAACACTGAAGCTTTCTTT.

The V gene is TRBV27, the J gene TRBJ1-1; 10 nucleotides line up with TRBD1. J was trimmed by 6 bases and V by 6 bases; bases with no gene match: 10. The CDR3 is made up of 15 amino acids. Germline-derived CDR1 and CDR2 are MNHEY and SMNVEV (reference sequence). The CDR3 DNA reads TGTGCCAGCAGGTCCCCACGACAGGGGGCCTCTGAAGCTTTCTTT. Its translation: CASRSPRQGASEAFF.

The V gene is TRBV10-3, the J gene TRBJ1-1; possible D gene TRBD1, 5 bases. This CDR3 region has 13 residues. Germline CDR1 reads ENHRY; CDR2 reads SYGVKD. V was clipped by 4 bases and J by 7 bases, with 13 bases between them. The CDR3 coding sequence is TGTGCCATCAGTGGGGGAGGGGAGGATGAAGCTTTCTTT. This sequence encodes CAISGGGEDEAFF.

V gene TRBV27 combines with J gene TRBJ1-4; a weak D match, TRBD1 (6 bases). The CDR3 covers 15 residues. V lost 7 bases, J lost 4 bases, and 16 bases lay in between. CDR1 and CDR2 (germline): MNHEY, SMNVEV (reference sequence). The CDR3 DNA reads as TGTGCCAGCAAAAAAAGGACAGCTTATAATGAAAAACTGTTTTTT. Translated: CASKKRTAYNEKLFF.

On this clone: The sample contains more than one DNA sequence encoding this CDR3. V usage is TRBV6-1 and J usage is TRBJ2-1; 7 bases map to TRBD2. J lost 4 bases, V lost 1 base, and 4 bases had no gene match. Germline V CDR1 and CDR2: MNHNS, SASEGT. The CDR3 loop spans 15 amino acids. CDR3 in DNA: TGTGCCAGCAGTGAAGTGGGGGGGGTTTACAATGAGCAGTTCTTC. Protein sequence: CASSEVGGVYNEQFF.

This chain links TRBV29-1 with TRBJ2-2; 9 bases match TRBD1. Germline V gene sequence: CDR1 SQVTM, CDR2 ANQGSEA. The CDR3 runs 15 residues. V lost 5 bases to trimming and J lost 5 bases; unmatched junction nucleotides: 9. The CDR3: CSVREQGARTGELFF. The CDR3 region has the DNA TGCAGCGTTCGAGAACAGGGGGCGAGGACCGGGGAGCTGTTTTTT.

A remark on this clone: This CDR3 is also generated by other DNA sequences in the sample. The chain links TRBV7-2 to TRBJ1-2, with a tentative D call TRBD1 (5 bases). The CDR3 length is 13 residues. CDR1 is SGHTA, CDR2 FQGNSA, per germline. V lost 5 bases and J lost 2, with 9 bases in between. The CDR3: CASSPGTNYGYTF. CDR3 DNA: TGTGCCAGCAGCCCCGGGACCAACTATGGCTACACCTTC.

The V call is TRBV14, the J call TRBJ2-7, with D possibly matching TRBD2 (6 bases). With 5 bases removed from V and 0 bases from J, the gap between germline ends came to 14 bases. Germline CDR1 reads SGHDN; CDR2 reads FVKESK. This CDR3 contains 15 residues. The CDR3: CASSSVGSGSYEQYF. Here the CDR3 DNA reads TGTGCCAGCAGCTCCGTTGGTAGCGGCTCCTACGAGCAGTACTTC.

This rearrangement joins TRBV7-3 to TRBJ1-5; no clear D. The CDR3 totals 13 residues. The germline V gene has CDR1 SGHTA and CDR2 FQGTGA. V was cut by 0 bases and J by 4 bases, with 4 bases left in between. Here the CDR3 reads CASSLTSNQPQHF. The DNA for the CDR3 is TGTGCCAGCAGCTTAACTAGTAATCAGCCCCAGCATTTT.

This clone was observed a handful of times. V gene TRBV6-7 combines with J gene TRBJ2-7; 9 bases align to TRBD1. TRBV6-7 qualifies as an ORF whose function is uncertain. The CDR3 is 17 amino acids. V dropped 4 bases and J dropped 4; count of bases not matched to a gene: 14. In DNA form, the CDR3 reads TGTGCCAGCAGTTCTTTCCGCACAGGGGGCGCGAAATACGAGCAGTACTTC. The encoded protein is CASSSFRTGGAKYEQYF.

The chain carries TRBV14 and TRBJ1-1; weak D call: TRBD1 (5 bases). The CDR3 consists of 15 residues. Germline lookup yields CDR1 SGHDN and CDR2 FVKESK. The V gene lost 2 bases and the J gene lost 1 base, with 11 bases spanning the gap. The CDR3 DNA is TGTGCCAGCAGCCAATCCAGGACAAAGAACACTGAAGCTTTCTTT. Its translation: CASSQSRTKNTEAFF.

The chain joins TRBV11-2 to TRBJ1-4, with 8 bases lining up with TRBD1. The CDR3 has 15 residues. Germline trimming cut 6 bases from V and 5 bases from J; bases unmatched to any gene: 8. Germline CDR1 and CDR2: SGHAT and FQNNGV. The CDR3 DNA is TGTGCCAGCAGGAGAACGGGACAGGCGAATGAAAAACTGTTTTTT. Translated, it gives CASRRTGQANEKLFF.

This chain joins TRBV27 and TRBJ1-2, with D possibly being TRBD1 (6 bases). CDR1 is MNHEY and CDR2 is SMNVEV in the germline V gene (reference sequence). CDR3 length equals 14 residues. The V gene lost 3 bases and the J gene lost 4 bases, with 12 bases spanning the gap. The CDR3 coding sequence is TGTGCCAGCAGTTTTTCGGACAGCCTCTATGGCTACACCTTC. It codes for CASSFSDSLYGYTF.

This clone showed up just once. This sequence joins TRBV4-1 and TRBJ1-6; no definite D call. The CDR3 loop spans 16 amino acids. Germline CDR1 is MGHRA and CDR2 is YSYEKL. Trimming removed 0 bases at V and 0 bases at J, with 6 bases between. The CDR3 region has the DNA TGCGCCAGCAGCCAAGAAAGTACCTCCTATAATTCACCCCTCCACTTT. Amino acid sequence: CASSQESTSYNSPLHF.

The genes are TRBV29-1 and TRBJ1-4; 9 nucleotides line up with TRBD1. Germline CDR1 is SQVTM and CDR2 is ANQGSEA. V trimming: 3 bases; J trimming: 5 bases; junction bases outside the gene matches: 4. This CDR3 is 14 amino acids long. The CDR3 DNA reads as TGCAGCGTTGAGCCGGGGACAGGGAATGAAAAACTGTTTTTT. Residues: CSVEPGTGNEKLFF.

The rearrangement uses TRBV5-1 and TRBJ2-1, with 8 bases that match TRBD2. Germline-derived CDR1 and CDR2 are SGHRS and YFSETQ. The CDR3 is 16 amino acids. Trimming at V came to 5 bases and at J to 0 bases, leaving 7 bases not matched to a gene. The CDR3 protein is CASRAPSGSSYNEQFF. CDR3 coding DNA: TGCGCCAGCAGGGCCCCCAGCGGGAGCTCCTACAATGAGCAGTTCTTC.

The chain employs TRBV6-5 and TRBJ2-7; D not resolved. The CDR3 runs to 15 residues. Per germline, CDR1 MNHEY and CDR2 SVGAGI. Trimming removed 6 bases at V and 2 bases at J, with 17 bases between. This chain's CDR3 is CASSTSFRYAYEQYF. The CDR3 DNA sequence: TGTGCCAGCAGCACATCCTTCCGGTACGCCTACGAGCAGTACTTC.

This clone turned up a few times. The chain is built from TRBV2 and TRBJ1-5; tentatively, D is TRBD1 (5 bases). This CDR3 has 14 amino acids. Trimming took off 2 bases at V and 7 bases at J, with 12 bases between the two ends. Germline V gene data show CDR1 as SNHLY and CDR2 as FYNNEI. In DNA form, the CDR3 reads TGTGCCAGCAGTGAATCTGGGGGAAACCAGCCCCAGCATTTT. Encoded protein: CASSESGGNQPQHF.